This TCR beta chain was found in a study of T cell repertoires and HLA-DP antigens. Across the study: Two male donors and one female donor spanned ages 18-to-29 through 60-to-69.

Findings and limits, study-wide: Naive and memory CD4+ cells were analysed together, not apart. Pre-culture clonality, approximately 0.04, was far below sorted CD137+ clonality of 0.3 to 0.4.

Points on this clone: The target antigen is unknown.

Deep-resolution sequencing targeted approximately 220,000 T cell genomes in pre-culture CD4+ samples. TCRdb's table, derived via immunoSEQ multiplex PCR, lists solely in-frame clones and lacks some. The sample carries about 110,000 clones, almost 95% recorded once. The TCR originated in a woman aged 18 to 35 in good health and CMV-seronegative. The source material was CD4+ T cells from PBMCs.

CDR3 sequence reads: CASSSDQRIGEKLFF. CDR3 DNA sequence: TGTGCCAGCAGTTCGGACCAGAGGATTGGTGAAAAACTGTTTTTT. The rearrangement joins TRBV28 to TRBJ1-4, with D hard to call. The V end lost 4 bases, the J end lost 7 bases, and 16 bases lay between the germline ends. The CDR3 totals 15 residues. The germline CDR1 and CDR2 sequences are MDHEN and SYDVKM.